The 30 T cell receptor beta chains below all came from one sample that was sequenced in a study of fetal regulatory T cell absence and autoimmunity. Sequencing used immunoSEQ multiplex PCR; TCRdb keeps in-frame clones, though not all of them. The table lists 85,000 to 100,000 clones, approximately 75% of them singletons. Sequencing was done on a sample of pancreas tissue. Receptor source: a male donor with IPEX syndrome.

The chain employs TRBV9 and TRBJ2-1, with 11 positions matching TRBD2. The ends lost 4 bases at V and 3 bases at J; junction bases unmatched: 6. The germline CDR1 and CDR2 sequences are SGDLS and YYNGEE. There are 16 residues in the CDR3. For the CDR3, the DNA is TGTGCCAGCAGCCCCCAACTAGCGGGAGTCTACAATGAGCAGTTCTTC. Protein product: CASSPQLAGVYNEQFF.

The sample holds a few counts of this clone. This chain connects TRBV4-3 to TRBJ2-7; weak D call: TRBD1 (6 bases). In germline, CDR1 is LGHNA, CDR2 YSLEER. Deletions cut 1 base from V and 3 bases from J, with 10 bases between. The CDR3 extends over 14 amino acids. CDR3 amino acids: CASSQGVGGYEQYF. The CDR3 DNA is TGCGCCAGCAGCCAAGGAGTAGGGGGCTACGAGCAGTACTTC.

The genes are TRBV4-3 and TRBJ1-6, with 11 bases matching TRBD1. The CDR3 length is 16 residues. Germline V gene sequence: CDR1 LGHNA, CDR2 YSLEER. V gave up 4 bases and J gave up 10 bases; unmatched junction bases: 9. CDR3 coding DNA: TGCGCCAGCAGCCCAATGGGGACAGGGGGTCGGTCACCCCTCCACTTT. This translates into CASSPMGTGGRSPLHF.

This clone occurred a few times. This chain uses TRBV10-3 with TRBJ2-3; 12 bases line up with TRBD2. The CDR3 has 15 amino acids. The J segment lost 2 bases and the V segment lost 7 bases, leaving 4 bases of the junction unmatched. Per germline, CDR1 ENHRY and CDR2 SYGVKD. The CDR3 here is CAINPSGRVTDTQYF. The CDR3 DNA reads TGTGCCATCAACCCTAGCGGGAGGGTCACAGATACGCAGTATTTT.

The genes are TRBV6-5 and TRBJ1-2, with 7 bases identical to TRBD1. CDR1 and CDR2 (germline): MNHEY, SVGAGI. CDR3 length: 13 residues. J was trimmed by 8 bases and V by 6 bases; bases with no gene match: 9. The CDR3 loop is CASRNTGVPGYTF. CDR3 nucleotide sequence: TGTGCCAGCAGGAATACAGGGGTACCGGGCTACACCTTC.

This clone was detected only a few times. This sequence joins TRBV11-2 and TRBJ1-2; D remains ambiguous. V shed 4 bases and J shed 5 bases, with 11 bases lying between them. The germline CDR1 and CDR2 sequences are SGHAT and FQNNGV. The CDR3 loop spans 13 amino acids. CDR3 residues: CASSSGLSYGYTF. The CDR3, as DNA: TGTGCCAGCAGCTCGGGCCTGAGTTATGGCTACACCTTC.

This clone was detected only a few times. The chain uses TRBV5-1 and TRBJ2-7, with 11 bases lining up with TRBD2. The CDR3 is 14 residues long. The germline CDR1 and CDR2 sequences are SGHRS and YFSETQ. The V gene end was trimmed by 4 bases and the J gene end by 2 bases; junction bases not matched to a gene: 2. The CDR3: CASSSSGRAYEQYF. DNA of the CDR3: TGCGCCAGCAGCAGTAGCGGGAGGGCCTACGAGCAGTACTTC.

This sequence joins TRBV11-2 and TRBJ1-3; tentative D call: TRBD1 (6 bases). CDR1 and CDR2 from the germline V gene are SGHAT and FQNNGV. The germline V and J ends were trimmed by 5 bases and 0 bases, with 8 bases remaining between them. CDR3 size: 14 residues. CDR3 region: CASSPGHSGNTIYF. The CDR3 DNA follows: TGTGCCAGCAGCCCGGGACACTCTGGAAACACCATATATTTT.

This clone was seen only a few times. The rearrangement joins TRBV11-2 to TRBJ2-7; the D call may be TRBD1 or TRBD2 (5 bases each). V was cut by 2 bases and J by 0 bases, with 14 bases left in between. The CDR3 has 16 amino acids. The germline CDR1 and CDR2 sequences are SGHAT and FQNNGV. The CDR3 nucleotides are TGTGCCAGCAGCTTAACCGGGACCCGAAGCTCCTACGAGCAGTACTTC. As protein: CASSLTGTRSSYEQYF.

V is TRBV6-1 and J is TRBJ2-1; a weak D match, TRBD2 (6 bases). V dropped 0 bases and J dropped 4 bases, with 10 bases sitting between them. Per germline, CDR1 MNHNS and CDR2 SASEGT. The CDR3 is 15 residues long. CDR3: CASSEAWTIYNEQFF. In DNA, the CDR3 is TGTGCCAGCAGTGAAGCTTGGACTATTTACAATGAGCAGTTCTTC.

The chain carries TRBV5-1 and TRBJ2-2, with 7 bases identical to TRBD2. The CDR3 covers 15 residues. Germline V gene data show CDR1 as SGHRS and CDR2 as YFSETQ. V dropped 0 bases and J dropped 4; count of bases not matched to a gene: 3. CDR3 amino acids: CASSLVGGTTGELFF. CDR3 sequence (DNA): TGCGCCAGCAGCTTGGTGGGAGGGACCACCGGGGAGCTGTTTTTT.

The CDR3 nucleotides read TGTGCCACCAGCAGAGGGAGCCCAGATACGCAGTATTTT. Translated: CATSRGSPDTQYF. V and J are TRBV15 and TRBJ2-3, with D unclear. CDR1 LNHNV and CDR2 YYDKDF come from the germline V gene (reference sequence). Trimming took 1 base from V and 4 from J, leaving 6 bases between them. The CDR3 runs 13 residues.

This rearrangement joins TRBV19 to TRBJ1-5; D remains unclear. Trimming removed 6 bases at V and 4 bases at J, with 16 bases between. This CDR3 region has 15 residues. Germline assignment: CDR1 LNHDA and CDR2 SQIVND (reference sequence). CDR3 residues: CASRVSGLSNQPQHF. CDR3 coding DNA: TGTGCCAGTAGGGTTTCAGGACTTTCGAATCAGCCCCAGCATTTT. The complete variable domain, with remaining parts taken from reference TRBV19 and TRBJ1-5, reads DGGITQSPKYLFRKEGQNVTLSCEQNLNHDAMYWYRQDPGQGLRLIYYSQIVNDFQKGDIAEGYSVSREKKESFPLTVTSAQKNPTAFYLCASRVSGLSNQPQHFGDGTRLSIL.

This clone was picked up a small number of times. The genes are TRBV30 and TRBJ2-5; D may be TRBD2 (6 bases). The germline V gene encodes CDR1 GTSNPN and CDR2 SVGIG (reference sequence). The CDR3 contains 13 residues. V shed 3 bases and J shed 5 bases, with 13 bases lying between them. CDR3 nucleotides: TGTGCCTGGAGGGGCCGGGGGTACGAGACCCAGTACTTC. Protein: CAWRGRGYETQYF. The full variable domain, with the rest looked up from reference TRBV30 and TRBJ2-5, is SQTIHQWPATLVQPVGSPLSLECTVEGTSNPNLYWYRQAAGRGLQLLFYSVGIGQISSEVPQNLSASRPQDRQFILSSKKLLLSDSGFYLCAWRGRGYETQYFGPGTRLLVL.

CDR3 loop: CASSRGWSYEQYF. The CDR3, as DNA: TGTGCCAGCAGCAGGGGCTGGAGCTACGAGCAGTACTTC. This sequence joins TRBV7-8 and TRBJ2-7; maybe TRBD1 (5 bases). The germline V gene has CDR1 SGHVS and CDR2 FQNEAQ. The CDR3 covers 13 residues. V was trimmed by 5 bases and J by 3 bases, leaving 11 bases between them.

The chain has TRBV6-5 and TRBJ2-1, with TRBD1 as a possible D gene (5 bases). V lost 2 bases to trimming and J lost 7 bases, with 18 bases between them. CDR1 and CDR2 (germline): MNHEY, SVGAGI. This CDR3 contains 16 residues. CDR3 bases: TGTGCCAGCAGTTACCAGGGCTTTTCCCCCCAAAATGAGCAGTTCTTC. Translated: CASSYQGFSPQNEQFF.

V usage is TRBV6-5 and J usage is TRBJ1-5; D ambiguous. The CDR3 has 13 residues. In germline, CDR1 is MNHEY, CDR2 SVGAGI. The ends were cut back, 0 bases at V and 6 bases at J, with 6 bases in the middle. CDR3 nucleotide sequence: TGTGCCAGCAGTTACTCGAGTACTCAGCCCCAGCATTTT. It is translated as CASSYSSTQPQHF.

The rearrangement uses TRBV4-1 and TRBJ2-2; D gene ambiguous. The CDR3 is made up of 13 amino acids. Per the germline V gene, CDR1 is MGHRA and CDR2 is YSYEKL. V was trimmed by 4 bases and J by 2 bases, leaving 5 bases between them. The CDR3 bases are TGCGCCAGCAGCCGCACTAACACCGGGGAGCTGTTTTTT. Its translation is CASSRTNTGELFF.

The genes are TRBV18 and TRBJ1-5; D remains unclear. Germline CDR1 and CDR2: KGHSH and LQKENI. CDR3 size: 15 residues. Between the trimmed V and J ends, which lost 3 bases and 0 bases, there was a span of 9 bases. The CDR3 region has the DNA TGTGCCAGCTCACCCGGACTAAATAGCAATCAGCCCCAGCATTTT. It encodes CASSPGLNSNQPQHF.

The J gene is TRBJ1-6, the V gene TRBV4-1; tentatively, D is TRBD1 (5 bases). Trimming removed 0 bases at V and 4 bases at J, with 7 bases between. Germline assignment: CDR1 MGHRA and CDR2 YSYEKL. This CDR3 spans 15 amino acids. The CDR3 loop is CASSQEGEYNSPLHF. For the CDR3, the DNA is TGCGCCAGCAGCCAAGAAGGGGAGTATAATTCACCCCTCCACTTT.

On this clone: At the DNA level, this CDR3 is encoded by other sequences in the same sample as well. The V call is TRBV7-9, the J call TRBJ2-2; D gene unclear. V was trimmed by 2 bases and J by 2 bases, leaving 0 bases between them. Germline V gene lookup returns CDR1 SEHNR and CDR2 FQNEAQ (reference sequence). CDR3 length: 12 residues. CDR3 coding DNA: TGTGCCAGCAGCTTAAACACCGGGGAGCTGTTTTTT. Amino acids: CASSLNTGELFF.

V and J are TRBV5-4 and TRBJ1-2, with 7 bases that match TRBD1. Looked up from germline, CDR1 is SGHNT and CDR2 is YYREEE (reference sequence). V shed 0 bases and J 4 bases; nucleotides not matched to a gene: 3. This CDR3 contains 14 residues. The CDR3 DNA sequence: TGTGCCAGCAGCTTGGCCGGGACAGCCTATGGCTACACCTTC. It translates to CASSLAGTAYGYTF.

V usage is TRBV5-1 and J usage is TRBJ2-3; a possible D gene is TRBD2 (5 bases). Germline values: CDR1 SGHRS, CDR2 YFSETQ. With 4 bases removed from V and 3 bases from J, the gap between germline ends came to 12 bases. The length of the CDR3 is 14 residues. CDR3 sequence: CASSLWSGTDTQYF. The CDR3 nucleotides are TGCGCCAGCAGCCTGTGGAGCGGAACAGATACGCAGTATTTT.

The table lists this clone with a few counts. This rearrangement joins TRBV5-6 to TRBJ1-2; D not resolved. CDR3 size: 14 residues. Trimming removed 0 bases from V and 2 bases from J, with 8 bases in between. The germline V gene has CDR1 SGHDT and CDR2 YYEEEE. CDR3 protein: CASSLVGRNYGYTF. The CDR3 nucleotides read TGTGCCAGCAGCTTGGTTGGAAGGAACTATGGCTACACCTTC. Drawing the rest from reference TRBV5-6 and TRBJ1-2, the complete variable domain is DAGVTQSPTHLIKTRGQQVTLRCSPKSGHDTVSWYQQALGQGPQFIFQYYEEEERQRGNFPDRFSGHQFPNYSSELNVNALLLGDSALYLCASSLVGRNYGYTFGSGTRLTVV.

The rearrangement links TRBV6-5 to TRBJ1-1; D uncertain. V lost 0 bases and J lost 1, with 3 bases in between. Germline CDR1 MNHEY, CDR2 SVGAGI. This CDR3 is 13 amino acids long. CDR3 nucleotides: TGTGCCAGCAGTTACTCGGAGAACACTGAAGCTTTCTTT. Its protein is CASSYSENTEAFF.

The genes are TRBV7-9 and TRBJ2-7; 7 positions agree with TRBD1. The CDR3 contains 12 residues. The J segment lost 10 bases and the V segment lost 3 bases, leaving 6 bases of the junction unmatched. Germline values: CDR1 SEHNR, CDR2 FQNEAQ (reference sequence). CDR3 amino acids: CASSFSGGEQYF. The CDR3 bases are TGTGCCAGCAGCTTCTCAGGGGGTGAACAGTACTTC.

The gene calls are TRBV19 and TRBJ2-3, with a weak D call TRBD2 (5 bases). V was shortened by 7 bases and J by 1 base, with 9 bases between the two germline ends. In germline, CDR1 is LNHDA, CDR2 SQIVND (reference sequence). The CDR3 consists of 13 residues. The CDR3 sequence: CASTRGRTDTQYF. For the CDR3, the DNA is TGTGCCAGTACTCGGGGTCGCACAGATACGCAGTATTTT.

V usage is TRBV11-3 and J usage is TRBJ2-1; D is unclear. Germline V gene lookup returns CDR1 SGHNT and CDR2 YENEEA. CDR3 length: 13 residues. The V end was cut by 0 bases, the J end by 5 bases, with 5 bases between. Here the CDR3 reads CASSLDNHNEQFF. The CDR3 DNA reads TGTGCCAGCAGCTTAGACAATCACAATGAGCAGTTCTTC.

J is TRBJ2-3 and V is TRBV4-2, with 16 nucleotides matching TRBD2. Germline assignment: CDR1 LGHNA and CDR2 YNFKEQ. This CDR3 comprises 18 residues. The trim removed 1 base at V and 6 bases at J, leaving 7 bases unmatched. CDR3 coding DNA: TGTGCCAGCAGCCAAGGGGGGACTAGCGGGAGGGCAAGGGATACGCAGTATTTT. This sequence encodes CASSQGGTSGRARDTQYF.

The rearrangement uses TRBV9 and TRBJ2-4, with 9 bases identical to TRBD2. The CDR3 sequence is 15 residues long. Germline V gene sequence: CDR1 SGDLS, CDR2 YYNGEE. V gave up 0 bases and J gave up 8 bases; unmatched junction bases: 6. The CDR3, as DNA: TGTGCCAGCAGCGTAGCCGGGACTAGCACGGACATTCAGTACTTC. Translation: CASSVAGTSTDIQYF. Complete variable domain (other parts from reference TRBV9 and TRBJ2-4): DSGVTQTPKHLITATGQRVTLRCSPRSGDLSVYWYQQSLDQGLQFLIQYYNGEERAKGNILERFSAQQFPDLHSELNLSSLELGDSALYFCASSVAGTSTDIQYFGAGTRLSVL.